This note documents a single T cell receptor (beta chain) sequence. Its cognate antigen is unknown. The source of the sample is a study of CD8 T cells in ankylosing spondylitis. TCRdb analysed the 5' RACE reads with MiXCR anew, one entry per CDR3 protein. The repertoire consists of some 300,000 distinct CDR3 sequences, with less than 25% occurring once and the leading ten covering around 3.2%. Study-wide findings and caveats: A motif of under ten highly homologous TCR beta variants was seen as apparently characteristic of ankylosing spondylitis blood. Earlier literature documents some of the motif variants in reactive arthritis synovial fluid and blood. Matched ankylosing spondylitis synovial fluid reportedly contained a significantly enriched population of disease-linked clones.

The sequenced sample consisted of blood, either unsorted or a sorted T cell fraction (not recorded which). The sequence came from a female donor with ankylosing spondylitis or in good health (not recorded which).

CDR3 region: CSVRLRAAEQYF. Written as DNA, the CDR3 is TGCAGCGTTAGACTGAGGGCCGCCGAGCAGTACTTC. The chain recombines TRBV29-1 with TRBJ2-7; maybe TRBD2 (5 bases). V lost 5 bases, J lost 6 bases, and 14 bases lay in between. The CDR3 loop spans 12 amino acids. CDR1 and CDR2 (germline): SQVTM, ANQGSEA.